Reported below is one T cell receptor beta chain. It lacks a known antigen. The input lacks base qualities; no much larger clone sits a single base away. TCRbeta CDR3 regions were amplified from genomic DNA by means of the immunoSEQ Assay, a bias-controlled multiplex PCR. In the source study's methods: The number of nucleated cells in each sample was estimated by amplification of reference gene primers within the assay. To quantify the absolute abundance of each unique TCRbeta CDR3 rearrangement, sequence reads were collapsed and filtered. For each sample, productive Simpson clonality was calculated as the square root of Simpson's diversity index across productive rearrangements. TCRdb mirrors the immuneACCESS table, restricted to in-frame sequences. Some clones are absent from its copies; in checked studies, under half trace to an unresolved V gene, and the reason for the others is unknown. V and J calls plus clone size are reproduced from that table; the DNA served to infer D and trimming. A total of hundreds of thousands of clones appear in this sample, under 90% of them only once. The top ten hold roughly 4% of the sample.

The source of the sample is a study of blood T cell repertoires in COVID-19 (dated by TCRdb to the early 2020s). Regarding the complete study: The collaborator samples originated in the United States, Italy and Spain and spanned the acute and convalescent phases of COVID-19. The prospective study material was composed of cDNA or gDNA derived from T cells, B-cell-depleted T cells, or PBMCs. Deeply sampled blood TCRbeta repertoires from subjects exposed to, actively infected with, or recovered from COVID-19 were included in the dataset. The repertoires were released in a freely available public database meant as a resource for research on the immune response to SARS-CoV-2. Samples came from the ongoing ImmuneRACE study (first 160 participants) plus 1,254 subjects from 6 global collaborators. A de-identified subject ID, COVID-19 status, age in years and sex were almost always included in the sample metadata. Where HLA class I and class II types were available, the types were taken from metadata supplied by the sample provider, not from assay-based typing.

V lost 5 bases and J lost 0 bases; the stretch between them is 8 bases long. As encoded in the germline V gene, CDR1 is SGHTA while CDR2 is FQGNSA. Spanning cysteine to phenylalanine, the CDR3 consists of 14 amino acids. Solely the CDR3 DNA is kept, with 42 bases framed from the first base. The paper's findings and limits, for the study overall: How much clinical and demographic metadata was included differed by source and by participant, and the metadata was provided uncurated.

Participants in the prospective study were enrolled through a virtual design, were aged 18 to 89 years, and lived in some 24 United States geographic areas. In the prospective study, cohorts were assigned on the basis of participant-reported clinical history obtained from a screening survey and a study questionnaire. Mobile phlebotomists in the prospective study collected whole blood, serum and a nasopharyngeal or oropharyngeal swab from every participant. Prospective study participants could optionally give additional blood draws and questionnaires over a roughly 2-month period. Before DNA extraction, blood samples from the prospective study were shipped at room temperature or frozen.

The sample consisted of PBMCs or T cells enriched from blood (not recorded which). The source of this sequence is a woman in her 30s with acute COVID-19. The chain is made from TRBV7-2 and TRBJ2-4; the D gene is not confidently resolved. The CDR3 amino acid sequence is: CASSRGEAKNIQYF. At the DNA level, the sequence is TGTGCCAGCAGCCGCGGAGAAGCCAAAAACATTCAGTACTTC. The CDR3 plus the reference TRBV7-2 and TRBJ2-4 genes for the other parts give the full variable domain: GAGVSQSPSNKVTEKGKDVELRCDPISGHTALYWYRQSLGQGLEFLIYFQGNSAPDKSGLPSDRFSAERTGGSVSTLTIQRTQQEDSAVYLCASSRGEAKNIQYFGAGTRLSVL.